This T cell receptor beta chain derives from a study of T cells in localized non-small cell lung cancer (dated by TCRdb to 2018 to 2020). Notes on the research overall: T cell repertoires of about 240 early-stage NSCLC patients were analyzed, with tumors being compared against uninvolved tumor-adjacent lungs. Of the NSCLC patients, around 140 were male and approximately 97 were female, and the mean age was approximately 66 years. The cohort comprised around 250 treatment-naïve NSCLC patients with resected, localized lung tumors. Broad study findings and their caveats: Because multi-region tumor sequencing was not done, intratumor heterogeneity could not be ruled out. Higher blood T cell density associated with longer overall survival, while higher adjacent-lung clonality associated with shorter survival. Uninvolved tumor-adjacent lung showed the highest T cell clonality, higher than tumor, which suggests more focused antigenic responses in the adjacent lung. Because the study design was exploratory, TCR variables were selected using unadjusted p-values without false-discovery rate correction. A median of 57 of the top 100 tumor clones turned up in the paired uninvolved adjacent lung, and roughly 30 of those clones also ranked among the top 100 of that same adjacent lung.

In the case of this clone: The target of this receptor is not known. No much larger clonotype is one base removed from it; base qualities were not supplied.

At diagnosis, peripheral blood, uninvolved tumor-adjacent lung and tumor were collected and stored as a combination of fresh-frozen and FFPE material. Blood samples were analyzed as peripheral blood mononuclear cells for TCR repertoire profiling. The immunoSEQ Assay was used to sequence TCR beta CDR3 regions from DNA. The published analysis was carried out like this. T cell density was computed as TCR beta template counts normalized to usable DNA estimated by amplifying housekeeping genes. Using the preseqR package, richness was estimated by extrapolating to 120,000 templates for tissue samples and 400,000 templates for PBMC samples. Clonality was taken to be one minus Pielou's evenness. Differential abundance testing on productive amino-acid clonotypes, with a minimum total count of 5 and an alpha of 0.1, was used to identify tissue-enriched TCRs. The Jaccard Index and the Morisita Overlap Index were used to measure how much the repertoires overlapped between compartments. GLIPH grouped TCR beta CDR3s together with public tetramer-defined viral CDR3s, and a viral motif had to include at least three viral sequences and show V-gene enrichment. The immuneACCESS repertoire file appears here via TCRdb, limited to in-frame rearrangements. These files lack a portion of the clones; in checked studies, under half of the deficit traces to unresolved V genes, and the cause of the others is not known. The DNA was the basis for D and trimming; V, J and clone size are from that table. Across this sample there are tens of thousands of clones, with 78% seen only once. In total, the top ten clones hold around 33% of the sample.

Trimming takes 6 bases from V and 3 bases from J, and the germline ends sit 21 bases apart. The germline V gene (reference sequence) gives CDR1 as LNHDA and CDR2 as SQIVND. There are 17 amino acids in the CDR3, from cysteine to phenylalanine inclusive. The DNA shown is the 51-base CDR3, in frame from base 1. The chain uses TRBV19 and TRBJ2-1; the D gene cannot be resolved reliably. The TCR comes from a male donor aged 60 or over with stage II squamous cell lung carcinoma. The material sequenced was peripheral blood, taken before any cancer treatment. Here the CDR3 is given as CASRPSIRGRIYNEQFF. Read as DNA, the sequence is TGTGCCAGTAGGCCTTCCATTCGCGGCAGGATCTACAATGAGCAGTTCTTC.